Below are 12 T cell receptor beta chains sequenced from a single sample in a study of T cell repertoires in cytomegalovirus infection. Each CDR3 protein is one row after TCRdb ran MiXCR on the reads. Found here are about 570,000 distinct CDR3 sequences, around two fifths of them singletons; the top ten hold 40% to 60%. No antigen has been identified for these receptors. The sequencing here drew on cultured PBMCs, taken from culture after CMV antigen stimulation. The receptor source for this set is a human donor in good health (CMV status not recorded). Some clones in this sample may be carry-over from other donors' samples.

J is TRBJ1-3 and V is TRBV19, with 7 nucleotides matching TRBD1. Germline V gives CDR1 LNHDA, CDR2 SQIVND (reference sequence). The V segment lost 4 bases and the J segment 0 bases; nucleotides outside the gene matches: 6. The CDR3 covers 16 residues. The CDR3 DNA sequence: TGTGCCAGTAGTACTCGGACAGGCCACTCTGGAAACACCATATATTTT. It is translated as CASSTRTGHSGNTIYF.

This chain uses TRBV7-8 with TRBJ1-1; maybe TRBD1 (5 bases). Trimming removed 5 bases at V and 7 bases at J, with 14 bases between. Germline assignment: CDR1 SGHVS and CDR2 FQNEAQ. This CDR3 is built from 13 residues. The DNA for the CDR3 is TGTGCCAGCAGCATCGGGACGGATCTTGAAGCTTTCTTT. This sequence encodes CASSIGTDLEAFF.

The V call is TRBV7-2, the J call TRBJ1-1; no firm D call. Germline loops: CDR1 SGHTA, CDR2 FQGNSA. The CDR3 has 13 amino acids. The ends were cut back, 5 bases at V and 1 base at J, with 8 bases in the middle. The CDR3: CASSAFQNTEAFF. In DNA form, the CDR3 reads TGTGCCAGCAGCGCATTTCAGAACACTGAAGCTTTCTTT.

CDR3 sequence reads: CASSPLTRLETQYF. For the CDR3, the DNA is TGTGCCAGCAGCCCACTTACTAGACTGGAGACCCAGTACTTC. The gene calls are TRBV7-7 and TRBJ2-5; perhaps TRBD2 as D (5 bases). The germline V gene has CDR1 SSHAT and CDR2 FNYEAQ (reference sequence). CDR3 length: 14 residues. The V end was cut by 5 bases, the J end by 5 bases, with 15 bases between.

This clonotype was recorded a few times. V is TRBV7-2 and J is TRBJ2-7, with TRBD1 identical over 7 bases. Per the germline V gene, CDR1 is SGHTA and CDR2 is FQGNSA. With V trimmed by 5 bases and J by 2 bases, 6 bases remained unmatched. The CDR3 runs to 14 residues. In DNA, the CDR3 is TGTGCCAGCAGCACCTGGGACAGCCCCTACGAGCAGTACTTC. As protein: CASSTWDSPYEQYF.

This chain connects TRBV11-2 to TRBJ2-1; 9 nucleotides match TRBD1. Germline loops: CDR1 SGHAT, CDR2 FQNNGV. J was trimmed by 3 bases and V by 5 bases; bases with no gene match: 5. The CDR3 is 15 residues long. CDR3 sequence (DNA): TGTGCCAGCAGCCCGAAGACAGGGGGCTACAATGAGCAGTTCTTC. It codes for CASSPKTGGYNEQFF. The whole variable domain, remainder taken from reference TRBV11-2 and TRBJ2-1, is EAGVAQSPRYKIIEKRQSVAFWCNPISGHATLYWYQQILGQGPKLLIQFQNNGVVDDSQLPKDRFSAERLKGVDSTLKIQPAKLEDSAVYLCASSPKTGGYNEQFFGPGTRLTVL.

The V call is TRBV6-5, the J call TRBJ1-5; D is ambiguous. This CDR3 spans 11 amino acids. Germline lookup yields CDR1 MNHEY and CDR2 SVGAGI. The V and J ends lost 11 bases and 4 bases respectively, with 9 bases between them. The chain's CDR3 is CACGRNQPQHF. CDR3 nucleotide sequence: TGTGCCTGCGGGAGGAATCAGCCCCAGCATTTT.

The V call is TRBV7-6, the J call TRBJ1-4; D unclear. Germline CDR1 reads SGHVS; CDR2 reads FNYEAQ. Trimming cost V 5 bases and J 6 bases, with 4 bases left between them. The CDR3 is 11 amino acids. CDR3 bases: TGTGCCAGCAGCCGATATGAAAAACTGTTTTTT. Translated, it gives CASSRYEKLFF.

The J gene is TRBJ2-5, the V gene TRBV2, with TRBD1 matching over 7 bases. The germline CDR1 and CDR2 sequences are SNHLY and FYNNEI. CDR3 length: 16 amino acids. The V gene end was trimmed by 3 bases and the J gene end by 1 base; junction bases not matched to a gene: 8. CDR3 protein: CASSDPPAGGQETQYF. The CDR3 nucleotides read TGTGCCAGCAGTGACCCCCCGGCAGGGGGCCAAGAGACCCAGTACTTC.

This clonotype has only one observation. V is TRBV7-2 and J is TRBJ2-1; 12 bases line up with TRBD1. The V and J ends lost 3 bases and 6 bases, in that order; junction bases with no gene match: 3. The CDR3 totals 15 residues. Germline CDR1 and CDR2: SGHTA and FQGNSA. CDR3 nucleotides: TGTGCCAGCAGCTTCCGGGACAGGGGGCGCAATGAGCAGTTCTTC. Translated, it gives CASSFRDRGRNEQFF.

The chain is built from TRBV2 and TRBJ2-2, with a tentative D call TRBD1 (5 bases). Germline V gene data show CDR1 as SNHLY and CDR2 as FYNNEI. This CDR3 is built from 14 residues. The germline V and J ends were trimmed by 7 bases and 6 bases, with 15 bases remaining between them. CDR3 sequence: CASNRQLGPGELFF. The CDR3 region has the DNA TGTGCCAGCAACCGACAGCTGGGCCCCGGGGAGCTGTTTTTT.

V is TRBV10-3 and J is TRBJ2-1; 9 bases are shared with TRBD2. Germline V lookup: CDR1 ENHRY, CDR2 SYGVKD. CDR3 size: 13 residues. The V and J ends lost 8 bases and 9 bases, in that order; junction bases with no gene match: 8. This chain's CDR3 is CAIGGSGGGEQFF. Here the CDR3 DNA reads TGTGCCATCGGTGGTAGCGGGGGTGGTGAGCAGTTCTTC.